These 8 T cell receptor beta chains came from one sample sequenced in a study of blood T cell repertoires in COVID-19. The protocol was immunoSEQ multiplex PCR, while the TCRdb copy is restricted to in-frame clones and leaves out a portion. The data hold some 58,000 clones, with about four fifths observed a single time. The sequencing sample was made of peripheral blood. These receptor sequences come from a human donor in a cohort sampled during active COVID-19.

This clone has just a few counts. The genes are TRBV7-9 and TRBJ2-7; 12 bases line up with TRBD2. The germline CDR1 and CDR2 sequences are SEHNR and FQNEAQ (reference sequence). The CDR3 length is 19 residues. J gave up 0 bases and V 1 base, and 10 bases lay outside the gene matches. The CDR3 DNA reads TGTGCCAGCAGCTTAGGGGAGACTAGCGGGAGAGGAAACTCCTACGAGCAGTACTTC. Its protein product is CASSLGETSGRGNSYEQYF.

V gene TRBV28 combines with J gene TRBJ2-7; D might be TRBD2 (6 bases). Trimming took 8 bases from V and 1 from J, leaving 12 bases between them. Germline V gives CDR1 MDHEN, CDR2 SYDVKM. The CDR3 is 13 residues long. CDR3 sequence reads: CASGRGFSYEQYF. The CDR3 DNA reads TGTGCCAGCGGACGGGGGTTTTCCTACGAGCAGTACTTC. Full variable domain (rest looked up from reference TRBV28 and TRBJ2-7): DVKVTQSSRYLVKRTGEKVFLECVQDMDHENMFWYRQDPGLGLRLIYFSYDVKMKEKGDIPEGYSVSREKKERFSLILESASTNQTSMYLCASGRGFSYEQYFGPGTRLTVT.

The chain uses TRBV2 and TRBJ2-1; TRBD2 matches 10 bases. Germline CDR1 and CDR2: SNHLY and FYNNEI. The CDR3 spans 15 residues. The V gene end was trimmed by 6 bases and the J gene end by 7 bases; junction bases not matched to a gene: 9. Here the CDR3 reads CASRVSGRAGNEQFF. CDR3 sequence (DNA): TGTGCCAGCAGGGTCAGCGGGAGGGCAGGTAATGAGCAGTTCTTC.

This clone was observed once. This chain's CDR3 is CASSIGALGYEQYF. CDR3 sequence (DNA): TGTGCCAGTAGTATTGGGGCCTTGGGCTACGAGCAGTACTTC. J is TRBJ2-7 and V is TRBV19; a weak D match, TRBD1 (5 bases). V dropped 3 bases and J dropped 3 bases, with 12 bases sitting between them. The CDR3 has 14 residues. The germline V gene has CDR1 LNHDA and CDR2 SQIVND (reference sequence).

CDR3 nucleotide sequence: TGTGCCAGCAGCCGAGGTGCGGGAGGGTATGGCTACACCTTC. It specifies CASSRGAGGYGYTF. The chain has TRBV7-8 and TRBJ1-2; no firm D call. This CDR3 is 14 amino acids long. The ends were cut back, 5 bases at V and 5 bases at J, with 15 bases in the middle. Germline loops: CDR1 SGHVS, CDR2 FQNEAQ.

The chain is built from TRBV4-2 and TRBJ2-1; 8 nucleotides agree with TRBD2. The CDR3 consists of 18 residues. V was pared by 3 bases and J by 7 bases, with 17 bases of the junction left unmatched. Germline-derived CDR1 and CDR2 are LGHNA and YNFKEQ. In DNA form, the CDR3 reads TGTGCCAGCAGCCACCCCATTCGGGGGGGGGCTAAGGAGAATGAGCAGTTCTTC. The encoded protein is CASSHPIRGGAKENEQFF.

V usage is TRBV6-6 and J usage is TRBJ2-5; possibly TRBD2 for D (5 bases). CDR1 is MNHNY, CDR2 SVGAGI, per germline (reference sequence). CDR3 length: 13 amino acids. Trimming cost V 6 bases and J 4 bases, with 12 bases left between them. CDR3 sequence (DNA): TGTGCCAGCAGCCAGAGGGATCGAGAGACCCAGTACTTC. Its protein product is CASSQRDRETQYF.

This clone was picked up a small number of times. The CDR3 protein is CASSLDRTTEAFF. CDR3 DNA sequence: TGTGCCAGCAGCCTAGACAGGACTACTGAAGCTTTCTTT. The rearrangement joins TRBV3-1 (or the pseudogene TRBV3-2) to TRBJ1-1, with D maybe TRBD1 (6 bases). CDR3 size: 13 residues. Germline V gene sequence: CDR1 LGHDT, CDR2 YNNKEL (reference sequence). Trimming took off 4 bases at V and 5 bases at J, with 11 bases between the two ends.